This T cell receptor (beta chain) was recorded in a study of blood T cell repertoires in COVID-19. On the study more broadly: Sites across the United States, Italy and Spain contributed samples from acute and convalescent COVID-19.

Authors' data handling: Nucleated cell number was recorded as an estimate derived from reference gene primer amplification. Sequencing was performed with immunoSEQ multiplex PCR; in TCRdb, only in-frame clones are kept and a portion is missing. D and trimming come from the DNA, and the V and J calls and clone size come from that table. The repertoire holds approximately 97,000 clones, with 85% as singletons. The CDR3 has 13 residues. Germline CDR1 LGHNA, CDR2 YSLEER. Worth noting for this clone: At one boundary the junction diverges from the germline segment, which might be a read error.

Sequenced material: peripheral blood. This chain joins TRBV4-3 and TRBJ1-4; no definite D call. The origin of this receptor is a man at least 80 years old with acute or convalescent COVID-19. CDR3: CASSQDANEKLFF. DNA for the CDR3: TGCGCCAGCAGCCAAGATGCTAACGAAAAACTGTTTTTT.